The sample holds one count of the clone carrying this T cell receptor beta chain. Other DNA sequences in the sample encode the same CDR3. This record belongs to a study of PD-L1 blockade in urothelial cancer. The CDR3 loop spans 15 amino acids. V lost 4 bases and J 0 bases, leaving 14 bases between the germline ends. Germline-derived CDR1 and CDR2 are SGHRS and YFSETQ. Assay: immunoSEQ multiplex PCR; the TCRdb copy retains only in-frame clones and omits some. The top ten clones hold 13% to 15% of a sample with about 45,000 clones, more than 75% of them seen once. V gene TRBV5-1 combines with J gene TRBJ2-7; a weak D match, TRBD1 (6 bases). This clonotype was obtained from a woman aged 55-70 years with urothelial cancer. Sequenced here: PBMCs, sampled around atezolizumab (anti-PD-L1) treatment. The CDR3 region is CASSPGAVGSYEQYF. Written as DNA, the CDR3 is TGCGCCAGCAGCCCAGGGGCAGTGGGCTCCTACGAGCAGTACTTC.